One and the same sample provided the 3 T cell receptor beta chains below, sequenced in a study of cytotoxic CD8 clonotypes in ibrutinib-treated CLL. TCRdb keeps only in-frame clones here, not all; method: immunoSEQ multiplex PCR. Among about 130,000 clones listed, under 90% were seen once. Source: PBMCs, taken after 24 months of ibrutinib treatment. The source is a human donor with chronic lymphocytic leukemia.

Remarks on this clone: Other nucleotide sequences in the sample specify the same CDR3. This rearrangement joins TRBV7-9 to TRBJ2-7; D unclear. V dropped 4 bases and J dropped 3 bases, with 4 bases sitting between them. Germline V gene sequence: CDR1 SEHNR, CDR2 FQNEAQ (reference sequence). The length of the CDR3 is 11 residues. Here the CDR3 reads CASSSYYEQYF. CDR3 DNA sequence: TGTGCCAGCAGCTCGTACTACGAGCAGTACTTC.

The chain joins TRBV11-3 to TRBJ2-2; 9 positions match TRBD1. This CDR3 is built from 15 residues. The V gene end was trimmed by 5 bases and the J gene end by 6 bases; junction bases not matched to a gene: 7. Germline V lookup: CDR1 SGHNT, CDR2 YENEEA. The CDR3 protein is CASSTRTGAAGELFF. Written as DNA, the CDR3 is TGTGCCAGCAGCACGAGGACAGGGGCGGCCGGGGAGCTGTTTTTT.

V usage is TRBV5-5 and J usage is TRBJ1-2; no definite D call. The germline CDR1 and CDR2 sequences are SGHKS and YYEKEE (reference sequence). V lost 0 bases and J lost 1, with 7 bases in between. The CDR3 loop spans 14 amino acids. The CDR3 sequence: CASSLAPGNYGYTF. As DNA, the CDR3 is TGTGCCAGCAGCTTGGCCCCCGGTAACTATGGCTACACCTTC. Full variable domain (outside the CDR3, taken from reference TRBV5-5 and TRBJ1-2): DAGVTQSPTHLIKTRGQQVTLRCSPISGHKSVSWYQQVLGQGPQFIFQYYEKEERGRGNFPDRFSARQFPNYSSELNVNALLLGDSALYLCASSLAPGNYGYTFGSGTRLTVV.